Listed here is a single T cell receptor beta chain. The source of the sample is a study of blood T cell repertoires in COVID-19. Across the study: PBMCs, B-cell-depleted T cells, or T cells provided the cDNA or gDNA that made up the material.

Profiling relied on immunoSEQ multiplex PCR, and the TCRdb table lists in-frame clones only, not all of them. The sample has around 360,000 clones, about 90% seen once; the top ten hold approximately 3%. CDR1 and CDR2 (germline): LNHDA, SQIVND (reference sequence). V lost 4 bases, J lost 2 bases, and 6 bases stayed unmatched. This CDR3 is 18 amino acids long. Sequenced sample: PBMCs or T cells enriched from blood (not recorded which). The chain has TRBV19 and TRBJ2-6; 12 nucleotides match TRBD2. This sequence was found in a young woman who had recovered from COVID-19. The CDR3 spells CASSRLAGGPPGANVLTF. As DNA, the CDR3 is TGTGCCAGTAGTAGGCTAGCGGGAGGGCCGCCTGGGGCCAACGTCCTGACTTTC.